A selection of T cell receptor beta chains follows, all from one sample in a study of regulatory T cells in long-lasting Graves disease. TCRdb used MiXCR to reprocess the multiplex PCR reads, holding one entry per CDR3 protein. The sample shows 200,000 to 250,000 distinct CDR3 sequences, around 20% of them seen only once. Specimen: peripheral blood mononuclear cells (PBMCs), collected at new diagnosis, from a patient treated with antithyroid drugs. These TCRs come from a female donor with Graves disease. Both conserved end residues are part of each CDR3. A D gene is named only where the DNA matches it firmly. Rows give clone size only sometimes, using once, few, many, or a class for an expanded clone.

cdr3_nt,cdr3_aa,v_call,clone_size,j_call,d_call
TGTGCCAGCAGTCTCAGAGTGGGCTCCGGGGAGCTGTTTTTT,CASSLRVGSGELFF,TRBV27,few,TRBJ2-2,.
TGCGCCAGCAGCCAGGCTGACAGGGACGCCGAAAAACTGTTTTTT,CASSQADRDAEKLFF,TRBV4-1,many,TRBJ1-4,TRBD1
TGTGCTAGTGGTTTGCCCCCAGATACGCAGTATTTT,CASGLPPDTQYF,TRBV12-5,many,TRBJ2-3,.
TGTGCCTGCGGTATTGGGGTTCAGTACTTC,CACGIGVQYF,TRBV6-1,few,TRBJ2-4,.
TGCAGTGTCCGACAGGGCCCTAATTCACCCCTCCACTTT,CSVRQGPNSPLHF,TRBV20-1,many,TRBJ1-6,TRBD1
TGTGCCAGCAGTGCTCTAGCGGGGGGGCATAACACCGGGGAGCTGTTTTTT,CASSALAGGHNTGELFF,TRBV2,.,TRBJ2-2,TRBD2
TGCAGTGCTCCCATGAGACCCGGGACAGCCTCTTCCTACGAGCAGTACTTC,CSAPMRPGTASSYEQYF,TRBV20-1,many,TRBJ2-7,TRBD1
TGTGCCAGCTCACCCCCGGGACACCTGAACACCGGGGAGCTGTTTTTT,CASSPPGHLNTGELFF,TRBV18,.,TRBJ2-2,.
TGTGCCAGCAGTGAAAGGGGGGTAAGCAATCAGCCCCAGCATTTT,CASSERGVSNQPQHF,TRBV6-1,many,TRBJ1-5,.
TGTGCCAGCAGCTTATCAGGGAGAGGGGGCAATGAGCAGTTCTTC,CASSLSGRGGNEQFF,TRBV7-3,many,TRBJ2-1,.
TGTGCCAGCAGCCGGCGGGTAGCGGCCTACAATGAGCAGTTCTTC,CASSRRVAAYNEQFF,TRBV7-9,.,TRBJ2-1,.
TGTGCCAGCAGCCCCGGGACAGGGGGTTCACCCCTCCACTTT,CASSPGTGGSPLHF,TRBV27,many,TRBJ1-6,TRBD1
TGTGCCAGCAGCTTAGCCCTCCCGGCGCTAGCGGGGGGCCTGTCCTACAATGAGCAGTTCTTC,CASSLALPALAGGLSYNEQFF,TRBV11-2,few,TRBJ2-1,TRBD2
TGTGCCAGCAGTTTAACAGTGTTAGGATGGGGGGAGCTGTTTTTT,CASSLTVLGWGELFF,TRBV27,many,TRBJ2-2,.
TGTGCCATCAGTGGTTCGACTAGCGGGAGGCACGCACAGCAGTTCTTC,CAISGSTSGRHAQQFF,TRBV10-3,.,TRBJ2-1,TRBD2
TGTGCCATCAGCAGAGCGGGGGGCTACAATGAGCAGTTCTTC,CAISRAGGYNEQFF,TRBV10-3,many,TRBJ2-1,TRBD2
TGTGCCAGCAGCTTCGGACTAGCGGGAGCCCTTTTT,CASSFGLAGALF,TRBV7-2,many,TRBJ2-3,TRBD2
TGCGCCAGTTCGCCAGGACAGGGGGCCGATACGCAGTATTTT,CASSPGQGADTQYF,TRBV5-1,.,TRBJ2-3,TRBD1
TGTGCCAGCAGTTATCAGAGAAAAGATACGCAGTATTTT,CASSYQRKDTQYF,TRBV6-2/TRBV6-3,few,TRBJ2-3,.
TGCGCCAGCAGCCAAGACCCAGCGGGTCTAAATGGGGCCTACAATGAGCAGTTCTTC,CASSQDPAGLNGAYNEQFF,TRBV4-3,many,TRBJ2-1,.
TGTGCCAGCAGCTTACCACCCAGCCAGGGGCCTGGAAACACCATATATTTT,CASSLPPSQGPGNTIYF,TRBV7-9,many,TRBJ1-3,.
TGCGCCAGCAGCTTAGAGACCGGGACAGGGCTAAGATACGAGCAGTACTTC,CASSLETGTGLRYEQYF,TRBV5-1,.,TRBJ2-7,TRBD1
TGTGCCAGCATCATGGACAGGGGGGCTGGAAACACCATATATTTT,CASIMDRGAGNTIYF,TRBV6-1,.,TRBJ1-3,TRBD1
TGTGCCAGCCGCCTTGGTCCTGCTGAAAAACTGTTTTTT,CASRLGPAEKLFF,TRBV6-2/TRBV6-3,many,TRBJ1-4,.
TGTGCCAGCAGTTGGACAGGAGCCTACGAGCAGTACTTC,CASSWTGAYEQYF,TRBV7-2,many,TRBJ2-7,TRBD1
TGTGCCAGCAGCCCAGGGGGCCACCAAGAGACCCAGTACTTC,CASSPGGHQETQYF,TRBV12-3/TRBV12-4,many,TRBJ2-5,TRBD1
TGTGCCAGCAGCTTTACAGGGATGGGCGAGCAGTACTTC,CASSFTGMGEQYF,TRBV7-8,.,TRBJ2-7,.
TGCAGCGTATTAGGGACATACACTGAAGCTTTCTTT,CSVLGTYTEAFF,TRBV29-1,many,TRBJ1-1,.
TGCGCCAGCAGCTTGGTCCAGCTGAACACTGAAGCTTTCTTT,CASSLVQLNTEAFF,TRBV5-1,many,TRBJ1-1,.
TGCAGTGCTAGAGATGGGATACGGTCAGATACGCAGTATTTT,CSARDGIRSDTQYF,TRBV20-1,many,TRBJ2-3,.
TGCGCCAGCAGCACATTGGGGGCAGGTGGCGGGAGAACCTACAATGAGCAGTTCTTC,CASSTLGAGGGRTYNEQFF,TRBV5-1,once,TRBJ2-1,.
TGTGCCACCAGTGATACTCGAGGGACACAGACCCAGTACTTC,CATSDTRGTQTQYF,TRBV24-1,.,TRBJ2-5,.
TGTGCCAGCAGCTCCTCCTCCACCGGGGGGGTCTACGAGCAGTACTTC,CASSSSSTGGVYEQYF,TRBV7-2,many,TRBJ2-7,TRBD2
TGTGCCAGCAGTCAGACCGCCTACGGGAGCTCCTACGAGCAGTACTTC,CASSQTAYGSSYEQYF,TRBV7-2,many,TRBJ2-7,.
TGTGCCAGCTCACCATTAGGTACAGGCGGGAACGAGCAGTACTTC,CASSPLGTGGNEQYF,TRBV18,.,TRBJ2-7,.
TGTGCCAGCAGCTTGGGCCGCGTAGATTTCGGTTACAATGGGCAGTTCTTC,CASSLGRVDFGYNGQFF,TRBV5-6,.,TRBJ2-1,.
TGTGCCAGCAGTTTAATAGTCCGGGCGGGTACAGATACGCAGTATTTT,CASSLIVRAGTDTQYF,TRBV28,many,TRBJ2-3,.
TGCAGCGTTGAAGTCCGTCTGGGTTTGGACGAGCAGTACTTC,CSVEVRLGLDEQYF,TRBV29-1,many,TRBJ2-7,.
TGTGCCAGCAGCCGGGCCCTCTACGCGTCCCAGTACTTC,CASSRALYASQYF,TRBV11-3,many,TRBJ2-5,.
TGTGCCAGGCCCACTGGAAACACCATATATTTT,CARPTGNTIYF,TRBV12-3/TRBV12-4,many,TRBJ1-3,.
TGTGCCAGCAGCGAGCCGGGACAGCACTATGGCTACACCTTC,CASSEPGQHYGYTF,TRBV9,many,TRBJ1-2,TRBD1
TGTGCCAGCAGTAACCCCGGGACAAACTACGAGCAGTACTTC,CASSNPGTNYEQYF,TRBV28,once,TRBJ2-7,.
TGCGCCAGCAGTGAGTCGACGGACTATGGCTACACCTTC,CASSESTDYGYTF,TRBV10-1,few,TRBJ1-2,.
TGTGCCAGCGGACGTAGGGGCTACGAGCAGTACTTC,CASGRRGYEQYF,TRBV7-2,many,TRBJ2-7,.
TGTGCCAGCAGTTCCGGGGGATCTAACTATGGCTACACCTTC,CASSSGGSNYGYTF,TRBV19,many,TRBJ1-2,.
TGTGCCAGCAGCCGAGGGGGGACTAGCGGGGAGGGGGATACGCAGTATTTT,CASSRGGTSGEGDTQYF,TRBV3-1,many,TRBJ2-3,TRBD2
TGTGCCAGCAGCTCGTACGGGACGGAAACGGCCCAGTACTTC,CASSSYGTETAQYF,TRBV7-2,many,TRBJ2-5,.
TGTGCCAGCAGCTTAGTGGTGGGAACAGGGACCCAGTACTTC,CASSLVVGTGTQYF,TRBV7-9,few,TRBJ2-5,.
TGTGCCAGTGGTAGAGGGCTTTCCTACGAGCAGTACTTC,CASGRGLSYEQYF,TRBV12-3/TRBV12-4,many,TRBJ2-7,.
TGTGCCAGCAGCCAAGATCGGGGCGCCATGAACACTGAAGCTTTCTTT,CASSQDRGAMNTEAFF,TRBV3-1,many,TRBJ1-1,.
TGTGCCAGCAGGGGCGGGACAGCCGATCAGCCCCAGCATTTT,CASRGGTADQPQHF,TRBV12-3/TRBV12-4,many,TRBJ1-5,TRBD1
TGTGCCAGCAGTTTAGTAGCTTTGTCGGATACGCAGTATTTT,CASSLVALSDTQYF,TRBV27,many,TRBJ2-3,.
TGTGCCAGCAGCTTAGGAACCAGGCTAGCGGGACAGAGCTCCTACAATGAGCAGTTCTTC,CASSLGTRLAGQSSYNEQFF,TRBV7-2,.,TRBJ2-1,TRBD2
TGTGCCAGCAGTGAATGGGCTACCCCGGGTGAGCAGTTCTTC,CASSEWATPGEQFF,TRBV6-1,many,TRBJ2-1,.
TGTGCCAGCAGCCATGGACCGGGGGGGCAAGAGACCCAGTACTTC,CASSHGPGGQETQYF,TRBV3-1,few,TRBJ2-5,TRBD2
TGTGCCAGCAGCCGTAGAACAGGGGGCCCGAGCGGGACAGGCACAGATACGCAGTATTTT,CASSRRTGGPSGTGTDTQYF,TRBV14,many,TRBJ2-3,TRBD1
TGCGCCAGCAGCTCCGCGGCCCGGGGGGACGCGCGCGAGCAGTACTTC,CASSSAARGDAREQYF,TRBV5-1,many,TRBJ2-7,TRBD2
TGTGCCAGCAGTGCCCGACGAGCGGAGCAGTACTTC,CASSARRAEQYF,TRBV2,.,TRBJ2-7,.
TGCGCCAGCAGCCAAGTAAGAGTCCAAAGGGATGAGCAGTTCTTC,CASSQVRVQRDEQFF,TRBV4-1,many,TRBJ2-1,.
TGTGCCAGCAGCTTAGCGCCTAGCGGGAGGCCCACCGGGGAGCTGTTTTTT,CASSLAPSGRPTGELFF,TRBV5-1,many,TRBJ2-2,TRBD2